This TCR beta chain comes out of a study of OX40 agonist ivuxolimab in advanced cancers. Across the whole study: Patients were given ivuxolimab, an antibody that agonizes OX40 (CD134).

Comment on this clone: Its antigen is unknown.

General study results and limits: Part of the nonresponder group also had normalized T-cell clonal expansion that was low.

Baseline was the first blood sampling point, followed by cycle 4 day 1 and cycle 7 day 1. Libraries were prepared by immunoSEQ multiplex PCR; TCRdb keeps only in-frame clonotypes and omits some of them. The sample gives about 64,000 clones, roughly 82% of which show up once; about 2.3% is in the top ten. This specimen consisted of CD4+ or CD8+ T cells sorted from blood, obtained in a trial of the OX40 agonist ivuxolimab. The source is an adult with an advanced solid tumor such as melanoma, head and neck, liver or kidney cancer.

In DNA, the CDR3 is TGTGCCATCAGCCTAGGACTAGCGGGAGGAGGTGAGCAGTTCTTC. Translated: CAISLGLAGGGEQFF. The chain is built from TRBV10-3 and TRBJ2-1, with 14 bases lining up with TRBD2. The germline CDR1 and CDR2 sequences are ENHRY and SYGVKD. The junction had 7 bases not matched to a gene; V was cut back by 6 bases and J by 9 bases. The CDR3 length is 15 residues.